The rows below give T cell receptor beta chains drawn from one sample of a study of blood T cell repertoires in COVID-19. Sequencing used immunoSEQ multiplex PCR; TCRdb keeps in-frame clones, though not all of them. The table records fewer than 85,000 clones, 82% of them present only once. What was sequenced was peripheral blood. These receptor sequences come from an older woman with acute or convalescent COVID-19. Each CDR3 is given with its conserved first and last residue. Fields, in order: CDR3 DNA, CDR3 protein, J gene, V gene, clone size, D gene. A D gene is named only where the DNA matches it firmly. Clone size, where shown, is once, few, many, or a class for clones that have expanded.

DNA: TGTGCCAGCAGTGACAGCGTGAGCTCCTATAATTCACCCCTCCACTTT
CDR3: CASSDSVSSYNSPLHF
J: TRBJ1-6
V: TRBV6-1
size: -
D: -

DNA: TGTGCCAGCAGTGACAGAGGGGGCACGGTCACTGAAGCTTTCTTT
CDR3: CASSDRGGTVTEAFF
J: TRBJ1-1
V: TRBV25-1
size: once
D: TRBD1

DNA: TGTGCCACCACCTTTGACAATGAGCAGTTCTTC
CDR3: CATTFDNEQFF
J: TRBJ2-1
V: TRBV24-1
size: few
D: -

DNA: TGTGCCAGCAGCCCCGGGACAGGGTTCCAAGAGACCCAGTACTTC
CDR3: CASSPGTGFQETQYF
J: TRBJ2-5
V: TRBV11-3
size: -
D: TRBD1

DNA: TGTGCCACCAGTGATTCTAGGACACCATTCAATGAGCAGTTCTTC
CDR3: CATSDSRTPFNEQFF
J: TRBJ2-1
V: TRBV24-1
size: once
D: -

DNA: TGTGCCAGCAGTCAAAGCCAGGGCTCTGGAAACACCATATATTTT
CDR3: CASSQSQGSGNTIYF
J: TRBJ1-3
V: TRBV2
size: -
D: -

DNA: TGTGCCAGCAGCCCCTCAGGGGGATCAGATACGCAGTATTTT
CDR3: CASSPSGGSDTQYF
J: TRBJ2-3
V: TRBV6-4
size: -
D: TRBD1

DNA: TGTGCTTCAAGCGGGAGCGTCGTCAGTGAGCAGTTCTTC
CDR3: CASSGSVVSEQFF
J: TRBJ2-1
V: TRBV30
size: once
D: TRBD2

DNA: TGTGCCAGTAGTGCCTCCGGGACTAGCGGGGTTAATGAGCAGTTCTTC
CDR3: CASSASGTSGVNEQFF
J: TRBJ2-1
V: TRBV19
size: -
D: TRBD2

DNA: TGTGCCAGCAGCCAAGGGGCAGAAGGAAACACCATATATTTT
CDR3: CASSQGAEGNTIYF
J: TRBJ1-3
V: TRBV3-1/TRBV3-2
size: -
D: -